The T cell receptor (beta chain) under discussion was sequenced for a study of cytomegalovirus exposure and HLA in healthy donors. For the study at large: The 120 validation repertoires, a later analysis reported, used the same platform as the 600 to 850 repertoires from the first cohort.

TCRdb keeps only in-frame clones here, not all; method: immunoSEQ multiplex PCR. The sample records approximately 170,000 clones, roughly 80% being singletons. Germline V CDR1 and CDR2: MDHEN, SYDVKM. Trimming left V 6 bases short and J 1 base short, with 9 bases between. The CDR3 runs to 14 residues. The specimen was PBMCs. This TCR was recovered from a man between 25 and 39 years old in good health and CMV-seropositive. This chain joins TRBV28 and TRBJ2-2, with D possibly being TRBD1 (6 bases). Written as DNA, the CDR3 is TGTGCCAGCAGCCCGGGACAGAACACCGGGGAGCTGTTTTTT. Translation: CASSPGQNTGELFF. Together with reference TRBV28 and TRBJ2-2, the CDR3 gives the full variable domain: DVKVTQSSRYLVKRTGEKVFLECVQDMDHENMFWYRQDPGLGLRLIYFSYDVKMKEKGDIPEGYSVSREKKERFSLILESASTNQTSMYLCASSPGQNTGELFFGEGSRLTVL.